This T cell receptor beta chain comes out of a study of T-cell memory formation after mild COVID-19. Between the trimmed V and J ends, which lost 6 bases and 5 bases, there was a span of 11 bases. The CDR3 consists of 12 residues. CDR1 and CDR2 from the germline V gene are DFQATT and SNEGSKA (reference sequence). Study-wide results and limits: SARS-CoV-2 specificity was not confirmed for second-wave clones peaking on day 37. Mainly CM and EM harbored the contracting CD4+ clones; mainly EMRA harbored the CD8+ ones.

cDNA libraries for TCR alpha and TCR beta, carrying sample barcodes and UMIs, came from 5'RACE with constant-segment primers. TCRdb reanalysed the 5' RACE reads using MiXCR and keeps one entry per CDR3 protein. Counted here are 120,000 or so distinct CDR3 sequences, approximately 17% occurring once; the ten biggest clones make up 5% to 5.5%. Remarks on this clonotype: Antigen specificity is unknown.

This chain connects TRBV20-1 to TRBJ2-1, with D unclear. Input material: PBMCs or a T cell subset sorted from them (not recorded which). The TCR sequence derives from a man younger than 30 who had mild COVID-19 (a few samples of this study predate the infection). Cell type and time point are not known. The CDR3 bases are TGCAGTGCCCACGACCGGAACAATGAGCAGTTCTTC. It translates to CSAHDRNNEQFF.